This TCR beta chain comes out of a study of vaccination effects on CD4 cells after COVID-19. Clones were sequenced by immunoSEQ multiplex PCR, and TCRdb holds only the in-frame ones, with some missing. Of 11,000 to 15,000 clones in the sample, about 80% are singletons; the top ten hold roughly 24%. This clone has a handful of counts. What it binds is unknown. V lost 5 bases and J 0 bases, leaving 10 bases between the germline ends. Germline loops: CDR1 MNHEY, CDR2 SVGAGI. The CDR3 is 15 amino acids. Peptide-pool stimulation followed by sequencing identified expanded antigen-specific CD4+ clonotypes in the ViraFEST assay. Cells that had been cultured for roughly 9 days were the source of isolated CD4+ T cells.

The clonotype comes from a human donor who received a COVID-19 vaccine. The V call is TRBV6-5, the J call TRBJ1-4; no firm D call. The specimen comprised CD4+ T cells from PBMCs cultured with HCoV-229E spike peptides, sampled before COVID-19 vaccination. CDR3: CASSTDGATNEKLFF. As DNA, the CDR3 is TGTGCCAGCAGTACGGACGGCGCAACTAATGAAAAACTGTTTTTT.